This TCR beta chain was sequenced in a study of cytomegalovirus exposure and HLA in healthy donors (dated by TCRdb to the late 2010s). Background on the whole study: According to an earlier analysis of several hundred of the donors, roughly 180 million T cells yielded 117 million unique TCR beta sequences and roughly 280 Gb of sequence data. The genetic ancestry cluster associated with self-reported Caucasian donors included approximately 85% of the 398 genotyped donors. In the later analysis, no new phenotypic data were used to find candidate immune exposures; instead, reliance was placed on TCR beta sequences and their occurrence across donors. Donor age, sex, ethnicity and CMV serostatus were compiled alongside the repertoire data. A separate validation cohort of approximately 130 different subjects was used in addition to the 666-subject first cohort. An earlier analysis of several hundred of the donors applied high-throughput TCR beta sequencing to assess whether each TCR beta V gene segment acted as functional or pseudogenic. A later analysis re-examined previously published TCR beta repertoires from around 670 donors and added high-resolution HLA genotyping to investigate patterns of TCR occurrence. The study aimed to test whether signatures of past pathogen exposure could be identified by cataloging public T cell receptors. All discovery cohort repertoires had been generated on a single sequencing platform. HLA typing covered class I and class II loci at four-digit resolution. An early release that covered 640 HLA-typed donors contained about 300 gigabases of sequencing data and some 87 million unique TCR sequences. Four to six DR-DQ haplotypes were handled as single units for association and clustering because linkage in the cohort was strong. The T cell repertoires of 550 to 850 subjects were profiled by immunosequencing and related to cytomegalovirus serostatus. In a later genetic analysis, genome-wide SNP genotypes for about 65% of the 666 donors were used, and that subset was treated as a discovery cohort. On average, around 240,000 unique TCR beta nucleotide sequences were sequenced per donor among a few hundred genotyped donors of the cohort, with around 19% of those sequences being non-productive. The study combined high-throughput TCR immunosequencing, statistical association of individual TCRs with disease status, and machine learning to predict cytomegalovirus infection status. The number of typed donors differed by locus: roughly 629-640 for A, B, C, DRB1 and DQB1; 522 for DQA1; around 610 for DPA1; and around 450 for DPB1.

The cohort consisted of hundreds of healthy bone marrow donors. At the time of sampling, every cohort member was nominally healthy, though immune exposures that went unrecorded were likely present. The donor tested CMV seronegative, placing the donor among the 350 or so seronegative members of the cohort. A peripheral blood sample was provided by each donor, and peripheral blood mononuclear cells were used for TCR beta sequencing. Genomic DNA was extracted from the blood cell samples with the Qiagen DNeasy Blood Extraction Kit. General conclusions and limits of the study: A further reported finding was that TCR beta sequences accurately predicted the HLA-A and HLA-B alleles for most subjects in the first cohort. An association between a missense DCLRE1C variant and V-gene and J-gene trimming of TCR beta chains was found in a later genetic analysis and replicated in an independent cohort. Most TCR sequences were seen in very few donors, while some public TCRs were found in many individuals. A later analysis found that TCR association rates varied across HLA loci, with DRB1 alleles showing the most associated TCRs and HLA-C alleles the fewest. CMV serostatus was the only immune exposure information available for the cohort. Cytomegalovirus status was reported to be diagnosed by the classifier with high specificity and sensitivity in both the original and validation cohorts. Because HLA typing was missing for some donors at each locus, association tests included only the typed subset. Broadly in line with IMGT annotations, most TCR beta V segments showed up in productive rearrangements about 87% or about 30% of the time in an earlier analysis of 587 of the donors. It was suggested by the authors that the approach could potentially be generalized to other disease states and immunological phenotypes. A later analysis associated about 18,000 TCR beta sequences with specific HLA alleles at a false discovery rate of 0.05. A later analysis found that HLA-associated TCR beta chains were more clonally expanded and had lower generation probabilities than equally common non-associated chains. According to a later analysis, parvovirus B19, influenza, CMV and Epstein-Barr virus appeared linked to several top co-occurrence clusters. Most CMV-associated TCR beta chains appeared to be HLA-restricted in a later analysis, and the HLA associations seemed to be driven largely by CMV exposure. Because the 87-base-pair reads could not distinguish some IMGT-functional V segments, including TRBV6-2 and TRBV6-3, those segments were excluded. Linkage disequilibrium might explain the correlated functional status among segregating V segments, but an unknown experimental factor could not be ruled out. When HLA alleles, especially DR and DQ, strongly co-occurred, attributing TCR associations to individual alleles was difficult. According to a later genetic analysis, donors in an Asian-associated ancestry cluster had fewer N-insertions in productive TCRs than the approximately 630-donor mean. Roughly uniform sequencing depth across donors was assumed in presence/absence analyses, although this assumption may not hold. The cohort was sequenced for TCR beta chains only, and without alpha or paired-chain data the features that could be detected were limited. The sequencing pipeline was judged likely to have produced a cluster of highly shared sequence variants as a technical artifact. Because counts were too low, under 20 rarely observed V segments, including chromosome 9 orphons, were left out of the earlier analysis of 500 to 750 of the donors. In vitro tests confirmed that a few of the cytomegalovirus-associated TCR beta chains recognize cytomegalovirus antigens. In the study, approximately 150 TCR beta chains were listed as associated with cytomegalovirus.

For this clone: Its specific antigen is unknown. Base qualities are missing; no much larger clone stands one base away.

Trimming takes 0 bases off V and 3 bases off J; junction bases not matched to a gene: 5. From the germline V gene (reference sequence), CDR1 is GTSNPN and CDR2 is SVGIG. From its cysteine to its phenylalanine, the CDR3 spans 15 amino acids. CDR3 DNA only is kept here, 45 bases in frame from base 1. Libraries were built with the immunoSEQ multiplex PCR assay. For the multiplex PCR, a mixture combining 60 forward primers for TCR Vbeta segments and 13 reverse primers for TCR Jbeta segments was used. Amplification of the CDR3 region of rearranged TCR beta genes was performed with a multiplex PCR assay on genomic DNA. The amplified TCR beta libraries were sequenced on the Illumina HiSeq System as 87-base-pair reads. As for the authors' bioinformatics: Across the roughly 700 repertoires, a later analysis counted roughly 77 million unique TCR beta chains, approximately 12 million of which were shared by at least two donors. To remove PCR and sequencing errors, raw reads were error-corrected and collapsed into unique sequences using a nearest-neighbor algorithm that merged closely related sequences. Alignment of CDR3 sequences to IMGT reference sequences was used to assign V, D and J gene segments. For a sequence to be retained, a match of at least six nucleotides to both a V gene segment and a J gene segment was required. Rearrangements were classified as productive when the CDR3 lacked stop codons and remained in frame with V and J, and all other rearrangements were classified as non-productive. CDR3 was defined according to IMGT convention as the region running from the second conserved V-encoded cysteine to the conserved J-encoded phenylalanine. The earlier analysis of some 580 of the donors excluded any sequence lacking an unambiguous match to a single V gene segment. An earlier analysis of around 600 of the donors classified V segments as functional when productive rearrangements were above 56.7% and as segregating when the standard deviation between donors was above 5%. To diagnose cytomegalovirus status from the catalog of TCR beta chain sequences, a statistical classification framework was built. V and J gene assignment, in a later analysis, came from comparing TCR nucleotide sequences with IMGT/GENE-DB human TR gene sequences. Using the TCRdist pipeline, a later analysis assigned CDR3 sequences along with most-parsimonious VDJ recombination scenarios. A later analysis defined each TCR beta chain by its CDR3 amino acid sequence plus V-gene family, and excluded reads lacking a unique V-gene family. In a later analysis, a few hundred highly shared, low-generation-probability nucleotide sequences were removed to address suspected cross-contamination and a sequencing artifact. In a later analysis, a clonal expansion index was calculated for each public chain from normalized within-repertoire ranks of inferred template counts. In a later analysis, generation probabilities were computed with a VDJ recombination model fitted to out-of-frame rearrangements, and the resulting probabilities were checked against IGoR. Hypergeometric tests were used in a later analysis to score TCR-TCR, TCR-HLA and TCR-CMV co-occurrence, with a repertoire-size bias correction applied to the TCR pairs. A later analysis estimated false discovery rates by permuting HLA or CMV assignments 20 times. A later analysis grouped co-occurring TCRs with DBSCAN, adding TCRdist sequence similarity when clustering within HLA-allele-positive subsets. Repertoires with fewer than 30,000 or more than 120,000 public chains were left out of co-occurrence clustering, as were about 5 repertoires with anomalous nucleotide sharing. The immuneACCESS repertoire file appears here via TCRdb, limited to in-frame rearrangements. These files lack a portion of the clones; in checked studies, under half of the deficit traces to unresolved V genes, and the cause of the others is not known. V and J calls and clone size are given by that table; D and trimming were obtained from the DNA. The table for this sample lists 150,000 to 200,000 clones; over 70% of them were counted only once. The ten largest clones capture 3% to 4% of the sample.

The V and J segments used are TRBV30 and TRBJ1-2; a stretch of 9 junction bases matches TRBD1. The receptor's source is a man aged 50-59 years in good health and CMV-seronegative. Input material: PBMCs. The DNA reads as follows: TGTGCCTGGAGTGTACGGGACAGGGAAGACTATGGCTACACCTTC. Translation gives CAWSVRDREDYGYTF.